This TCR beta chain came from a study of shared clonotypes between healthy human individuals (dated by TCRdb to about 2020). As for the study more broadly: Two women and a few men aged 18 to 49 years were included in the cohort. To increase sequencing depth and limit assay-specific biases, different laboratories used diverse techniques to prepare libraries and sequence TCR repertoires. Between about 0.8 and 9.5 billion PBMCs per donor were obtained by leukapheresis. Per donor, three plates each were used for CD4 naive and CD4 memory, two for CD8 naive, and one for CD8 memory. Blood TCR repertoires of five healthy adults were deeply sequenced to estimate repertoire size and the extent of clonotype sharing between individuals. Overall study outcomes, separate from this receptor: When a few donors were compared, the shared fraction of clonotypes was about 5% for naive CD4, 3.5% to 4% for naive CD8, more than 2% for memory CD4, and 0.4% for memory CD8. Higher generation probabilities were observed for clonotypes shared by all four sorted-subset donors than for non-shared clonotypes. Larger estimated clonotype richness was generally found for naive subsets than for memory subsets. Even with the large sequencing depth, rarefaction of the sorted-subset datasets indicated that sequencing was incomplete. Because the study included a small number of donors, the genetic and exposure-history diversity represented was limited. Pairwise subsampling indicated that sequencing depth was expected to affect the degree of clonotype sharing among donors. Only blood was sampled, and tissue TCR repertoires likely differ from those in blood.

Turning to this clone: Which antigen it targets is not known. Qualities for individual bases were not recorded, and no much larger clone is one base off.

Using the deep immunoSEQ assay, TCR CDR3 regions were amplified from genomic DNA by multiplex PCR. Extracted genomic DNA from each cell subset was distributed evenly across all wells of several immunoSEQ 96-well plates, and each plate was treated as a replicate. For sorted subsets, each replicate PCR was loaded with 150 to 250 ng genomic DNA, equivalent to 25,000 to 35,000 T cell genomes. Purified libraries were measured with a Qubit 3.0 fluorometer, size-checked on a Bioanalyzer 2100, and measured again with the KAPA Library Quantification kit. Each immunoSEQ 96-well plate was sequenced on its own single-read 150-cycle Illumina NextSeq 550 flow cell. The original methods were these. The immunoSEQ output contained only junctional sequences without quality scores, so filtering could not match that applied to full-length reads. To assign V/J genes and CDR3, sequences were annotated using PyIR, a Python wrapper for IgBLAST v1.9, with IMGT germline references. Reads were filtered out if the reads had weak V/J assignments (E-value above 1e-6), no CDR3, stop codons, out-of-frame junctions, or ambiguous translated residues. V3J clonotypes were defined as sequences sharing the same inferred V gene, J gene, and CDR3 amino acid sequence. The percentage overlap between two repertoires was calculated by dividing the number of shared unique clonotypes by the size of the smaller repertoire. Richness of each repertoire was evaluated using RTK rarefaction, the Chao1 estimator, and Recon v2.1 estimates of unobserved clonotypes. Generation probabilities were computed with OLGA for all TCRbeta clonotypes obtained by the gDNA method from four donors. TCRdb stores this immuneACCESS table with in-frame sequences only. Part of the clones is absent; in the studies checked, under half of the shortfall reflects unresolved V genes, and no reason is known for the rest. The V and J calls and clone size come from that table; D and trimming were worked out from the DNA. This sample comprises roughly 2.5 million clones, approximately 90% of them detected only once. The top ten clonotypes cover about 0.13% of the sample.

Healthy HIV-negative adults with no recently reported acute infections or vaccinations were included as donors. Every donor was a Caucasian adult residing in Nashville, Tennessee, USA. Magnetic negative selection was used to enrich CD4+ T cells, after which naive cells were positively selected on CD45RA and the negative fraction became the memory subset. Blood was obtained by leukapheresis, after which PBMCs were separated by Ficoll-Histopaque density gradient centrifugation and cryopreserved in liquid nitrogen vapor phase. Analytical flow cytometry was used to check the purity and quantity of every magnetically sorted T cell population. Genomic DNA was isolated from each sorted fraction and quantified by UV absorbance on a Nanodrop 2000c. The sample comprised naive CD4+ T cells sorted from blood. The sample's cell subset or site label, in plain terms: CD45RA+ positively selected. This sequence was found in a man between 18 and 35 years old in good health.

Here is the DNA: TGTGCCAGCAGGGGTACAGTGAACACTGAAGCTTTCTTT. It encodes CASRGTVNTEAFF. The V and J segments used are TRBV6-5 and TRBJ1-1; no confident D gene assignment can be made. The germline V gene encodes CDR1 MNHEY and CDR2 SVGAGI. The CDR3 covers 13 residues, taking in both the cysteine and the phenylalanine. Of all the DNA, just the CDR3 is kept, 39 bases in frame from base 1. V drops 6 bases and J drops 0 bases, leaving 8 bases in between.